This T cell receptor beta chain was obtained from a study of blood T cell repertoires in COVID-19. Losses at the gene ends were 4 bases for V and 3 bases for J; bases not matched to a gene: 6. Germline CDR1 ENHRY, CDR2 SYGVKD. The CDR3 runs to 15 residues. Participants were aged about 18 to 90 years from approximately 25 US areas. Sequencing used immunoSEQ multiplex PCR; TCRdb keeps in-frame clones, though not all of them. The table records roughly 360,000 clones, 80% to 90% of them present only once. The TCR originated in a man aged 25 to 45 who had recovered from COVID-19. The chain has TRBV10-3 and TRBJ2-7; TRBD1 matches 10 bases. Material: PBMCs or T cells enriched from blood (not recorded which). Here the CDR3 DNA reads TGTGCCATCAGTGCCCCGGGACAGGGGAGCTACGAGCAGTACTTC. Translation gives CAISAPGQGSYEQYF.